This TCR beta chain was retrieved from a study of blood T cell repertoires in COVID-19. The wider study: The United States, Italy and Spain provided the acute and convalescent COVID-19 samples. PBMCs, B-cell-depleted T cells, or T cells were the source of the cDNA or gDNA that made up the material.

Enrolled during active infection, Seattle patients were then followed longitudinally. As originally analysed: Reference gene primer amplification gave estimated nucleated cell counts. The data were produced by immunoSEQ multiplex PCR, yet TCRdb's version contains in-frame clones alone and is incomplete. The D gene and trimming were derived from the DNA, and the V and J assignments and clone size from that table. The sample lists 170,000 or so clones, over 80% occurring once. Sequences were obtained from peripheral blood. The sequence was collected from a woman in her seventies with COVID-19, enrolled during active disease.

The CDR3 loop is CASSLVGATGMNTEAFF. The CDR3 DNA sequence: TGTGCCAGCAGCTTGGTGGGGGCGACAGGGATGAACACTGAAGCTTTCTTT. This chain joins TRBV5-6 and TRBJ1-1; 7 bases map to TRBD1. The J segment lost 0 bases and the V segment lost 0 bases, leaving 8 bases of the junction unmatched. The CDR3 is made up of 17 amino acids. Germline CDR1 SGHDT, CDR2 YYEEEE.